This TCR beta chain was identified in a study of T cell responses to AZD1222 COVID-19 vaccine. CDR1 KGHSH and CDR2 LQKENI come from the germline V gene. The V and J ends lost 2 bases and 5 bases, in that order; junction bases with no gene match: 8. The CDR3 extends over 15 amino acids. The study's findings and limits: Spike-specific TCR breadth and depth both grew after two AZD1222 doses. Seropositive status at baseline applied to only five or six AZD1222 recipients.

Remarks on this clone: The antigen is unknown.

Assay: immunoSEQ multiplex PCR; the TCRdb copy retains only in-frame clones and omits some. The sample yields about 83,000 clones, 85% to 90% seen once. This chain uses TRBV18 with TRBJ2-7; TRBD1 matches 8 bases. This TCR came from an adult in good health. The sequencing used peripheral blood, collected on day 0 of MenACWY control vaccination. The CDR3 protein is CASSPMSQGADEQYF. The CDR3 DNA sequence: TGTGCCAGCTCACCAATGAGCCAGGGGGCGGACGAGCAGTACTTC. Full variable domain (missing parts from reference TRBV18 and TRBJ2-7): NAGVMQNPRHLVRRRGQEARLRCSPMKGHSHVYWYRQLPEEGLKFMVYLQKENIIDESGMPKERFSAEFPKEGPSILRIQQVVRGDSAAYFCASSPMSQGADEQYFGPGTRLTVT.